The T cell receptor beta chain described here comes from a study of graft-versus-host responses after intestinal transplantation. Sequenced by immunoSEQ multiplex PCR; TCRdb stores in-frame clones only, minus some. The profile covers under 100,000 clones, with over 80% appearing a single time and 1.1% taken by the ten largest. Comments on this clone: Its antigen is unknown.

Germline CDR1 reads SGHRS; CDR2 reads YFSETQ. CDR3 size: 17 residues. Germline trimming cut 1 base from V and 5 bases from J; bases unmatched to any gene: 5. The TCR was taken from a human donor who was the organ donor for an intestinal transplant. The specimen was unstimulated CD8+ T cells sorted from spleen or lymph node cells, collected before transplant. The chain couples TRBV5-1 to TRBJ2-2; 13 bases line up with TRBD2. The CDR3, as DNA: TGCGCCAGCAGCTTGACTAGCGGGAGGGCCGGTACCGGGGAGCTGTTTTTT. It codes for CASSLTSGRAGTGELFF.